Below are 11 T cell receptor beta chains sequenced from a single sample in a study of regulatory T cells in long-lasting Graves disease. HTBI primers from iRepertoire and Arm-PCR of CDR3 regions yielded the TCR beta libraries. TCRdb recomputed calls from the multiplex PCR reads with MiXCR, one row per CDR3 protein. The sample shows 400,000 or so distinct CDR3 sequences, about a quarter of them seen only once. Time point in this sample: persistent/refractory GD, antithyroid drugs over 5 years with positive TRAb. Researchers made the TCR library from RNA that was extracted from PBMCs. The specimen comprised peripheral blood mononuclear cells (PBMCs), sampled when the disease was refractory, from a patient treated with antithyroid drugs. Every receptor here comes from a female donor with Graves disease.

This clonotype was seen at least ten times. The gene calls are TRBV3-1 and TRBJ1-5, with TRBD1 as a possible D gene (6 bases). Germline V gene data show CDR1 as LGHDT and CDR2 as YNNKEL (reference sequence). The CDR3 sequence is 15 residues long. V was cut by 5 bases and J by 3 bases, with 14 bases left in between. This CDR3 is CASSEQGKNNQPQHF. The CDR3 DNA is TGTGCCAGCAGCGAACAGGGAAAGAACAATCAGCCCCAGCATTTT. Combining the CDR3 with reference TRBV3-1 and TRBJ1-5 gives the whole variable domain DTAVSQTPKYLVTQMGNDKSIKCEQNLGHDTMYWYKQDSKKFLKIMFSYNNKELIINETVPNRFSPKSPDKAHLNLHINSLELGDSAVYFCASSEQGKNNQPQHFGDGTRLSIL.

The CDR3 is CASNRDRGNHEQYF. CDR3 in DNA: TGTGCCAGCAACCGGGACAGGGGAAACCACGAGCAGTACTTC. The chain links TRBV7-2 to TRBJ2-7; 10 nucleotides align to TRBD1. J lost 5 bases, V lost 7 bases, and 8 bases had no gene match. This CDR3 is built from 14 residues. CDR1 is SGHTA, CDR2 FQGNSA, per germline.

The chain joins TRBV19 to TRBJ2-5; 14 bases line up with TRBD2. The J call may be in error: the DNA end matches TRBJ2-1 better. CDR3 length: 14 amino acids. Germline values: CDR1 LNHDA, CDR2 SQIVND (reference sequence). In nucleotides, the CDR3 is TGTGCCACAACGGGACTAGCGGGAGATTGGGAGCAGTTCTTC. Its translation: CATTGLAGDWEQFF.

This clonotype came up many times. J is TRBJ2-7 and V is TRBV12-3 or TRBV12-4; 16 positions agree with TRBD2. The V and J ends lost 8 bases and 2 bases, in that order; junction bases with no gene match: 12. The CDR3 spans 18 residues. CDR3 nucleotides: TGTGCCAGCGCTACCTACCGGGGGACTAGCGGGAGGGCCTACGAGCAGTACTTC. This gives the protein CASATYRGTSGRAYEQYF.

This clonotype was detected ten times or more. This chain links TRBV7-9 with TRBJ1-4; D may be TRBD1 (6 bases). This CDR3 comprises 16 residues. V gave up 3 bases and J gave up 2 bases, with 13 bases separating them. The germline V gene encodes CDR1 SEHNR and CDR2 FQNEAQ (reference sequence). The CDR3 nucleotides are TGTGCCAGCAGCTTCCCCCCACAGGGTACTAATGAAAAACTGTTTTTT. It encodes CASSFPPQGTNEKLFF.

This clonotype was detected a few times. This rearrangement joins TRBV5-6 to TRBJ1-5; no firm D call. Germline lookup yields CDR1 SGHDT and CDR2 YYEEEE. V gave up 0 bases and J gave up 4 bases, with 11 bases separating them. CDR3 length equals 15 residues. The CDR3 region has the DNA TGTGCCAGCAGCTTGGCCCTCCGAGGGAATCAGCCCCAGCATTTT. The encoded protein is CASSLALRGNQPQHF.

The chain employs TRBV4-1 and TRBJ1-5, with a possible D match to TRBD1 (5 bases). The V gene lost 2 bases and the J gene lost 3 bases, with 17 bases spanning the gap. The CDR3 runs 17 residues. Germline V gene sequence: CDR1 MGHRA, CDR2 YSYEKL. The CDR3 protein is CASSQPAGTRINQPQHF. The DNA for the CDR3 is TGCGCCAGCAGCCAACCAGCCGGGACCAGGATCAATCAGCCCCAGCATTTT.

This clonotype has only a few counts. This chain links TRBV19 with TRBJ1-4, with D hard to call. The germline V and J ends were trimmed by 3 bases and 7 bases, with 9 bases remaining between them. CDR1 is LNHDA, CDR2 SQIVND, per germline (reference sequence). This CDR3 is 13 amino acids long. The DNA of the CDR3 is TGTGCCAGTAGTATCCGCATGAGTGAAAAACTGTTTTTT. Residues: CASSIRMSEKLFF.

This clonotype appeared a few times. V and J are TRBV5-1 and TRBJ1-1; tentatively, D is TRBD1 (5 bases). V was clipped by 5 bases and J by 5 bases, with 16 bases between them. This CDR3 contains 14 residues. Per germline, CDR1 SGHRS and CDR2 YFSETQ. CDR3 residues: CASSSGLPGTEAFF. CDR3 in DNA: TGCGCCAGCAGTTCGGGGCTCCCGGGGACTGAAGCTTTCTTT.

The J gene is TRBJ2-7, the V gene TRBV4-1; 7 bases are a match to TRBD1. The CDR3 contains 15 residues. V was pared by 0 bases and J by 6 bases, with 8 bases of the junction left unmatched. Germline V gene sequence: CDR1 MGHRA, CDR2 YSYEKL. The CDR3 DNA reads as TGCGCCAGCAGCCAAGAACAGGGGTTCCCCTCCGAGCAGTACTTC. Residues: CASSQEQGFPSEQYF.

The chain uses TRBV20-1 and TRBJ2-4, with D possibly TRBD1 on 6 matching bases. The CDR3 is made up of 13 amino acids. Germline values: CDR1 DFQATT, CDR2 SNEGSKA (reference sequence). The V end was cut by 3 bases, the J end by 4 bases, with 10 bases between. The CDR3 loop is CSASRDMKNIQYF. The CDR3 DNA reads TGCAGTGCTAGCAGGGACATGAAAAACATTCAGTACTTC.